These 10 T cell receptor beta chains share one sample of origin, sequenced in a study of identical twins. TCRdb processed the 5' RACE reads anew with MiXCR; each CDR3 protein has one entry. The sample lists under 300,000 distinct CDR3 sequences; over 12% were seen once. The sequencing input was memory (CD45RO+) T cells sorted from blood. All receptors derive from a woman between 18 and 29 years old in good health.

This clonotype was observed a few times. The chain is built from TRBV9 and TRBJ2-1; TRBD1 matches 9 bases. The V and J ends lost 4 bases and 5 bases, in that order; junction bases with no gene match: 4. The germline CDR1 and CDR2 sequences are SGDLS and YYNGEE. This CDR3 has 14 amino acids. The chain's CDR3 is CASSPGQGDNEQFF. The CDR3 DNA is TGTGCCAGCAGCCCGGGACAGGGCGACAATGAGCAGTTCTTC.

This clonotype was counted ten times or more. An end of the junction differs from the germline gene, which may be a read error. In DNA, the CDR3 is TGCGCCAGCAGCCCCGGAGGAGACTATGGCTACACCTTC. It specifies CASSPGGDYGYTF. The J gene is TRBJ1-2, the V gene TRBV18; D unclear. The germline CDR1 and CDR2 sequences are KGHSH and LQKENI. This CDR3 contains 13 residues. Full variable domain (remainder filled in from reference TRBV18 and TRBJ1-2): NAGVMQNPRHLVRRRGQEARLRCSPMKGHSHVYWYRQLPEEGLKFMVYLQKENIIDESGMPKERFSAEFPKEGPSILRIQQVVRGDSAAYFCASSPGGDYGYTFGSGTRLTVV.

The genes are TRBV28 and TRBJ2-7; 12 nucleotides agree with TRBD1. J lost 4 bases, V lost 5 bases, and 6 bases had no gene match. CDR1 is MDHEN and CDR2 is SYDVKM in the germline V gene. This CDR3 has 15 residues. The CDR3 DNA is TGTGCCAGCAGTGGGACAGGGGGCGTAAGTTACGAGCAGTACTTC. Its protein product is CASSGTGGVSYEQYF.

This clonotype has just a few counts. The chain is built from TRBV18 and TRBJ2-5; no reliable D call. V lost 3 bases to trimming and J lost 5 bases, with 13 bases between them. CDR1 is KGHSH and CDR2 is LQKENI in the germline V gene. The CDR3 is 14 amino acids. The CDR3 DNA follows: TGTGCCAGCTCACCGGGATTAAGTGAGGAGACCCAGTACTTC. Amino acid sequence: CASSPGLSEETQYF.

This chain links TRBV3-1 with TRBJ2-7; D is ambiguous. The CDR3 is 16 residues long. Germline V gene sequence: CDR1 LGHDT, CDR2 YNNKEL (reference sequence). Trimming removed 0 bases at V and 0 bases at J, with 12 bases between. CDR3 region: CASSQEGTSNSYEQYF. The CDR3 region has the DNA TGTGCCAGCAGCCAAGAGGGAACCTCTAACTCCTACGAGCAGTACTTC.

This clonotype was counted between two and nine times. This rearrangement joins TRBV11-2 to TRBJ2-7, with no clear D. V lost 4 bases and J 1 base, leaving 11 bases between the germline ends. The CDR3 extends over 14 amino acids. CDR1 and CDR2 (germline): SGHAT, FQNNGV. CDR3 sequence: CASSYRPESYEQYF. The CDR3 nucleotides read TGTGCCAGCAGCTATAGACCCGAGTCCTACGAGCAGTACTTC.

The table lists this clonotype with many counts. The chain employs TRBV20-1 and TRBJ1-5; D unclear. V was clipped by 2 bases and J by 4 bases, with 6 bases between them. CDR3 length equals 12 residues. Germline CDR1 reads DFQATT; CDR2 reads SNEGSKA (reference sequence). The CDR3, as DNA: TGCAGTGCTAGATCAGGAAATCAGCCCCAGCATTTT. The encoded protein is CSARSGNQPQHF.

This clonotype has at least ten counts. The rearrangement uses TRBV7-2 and TRBJ2-5; 8 nucleotides match TRBD1. This CDR3 contains 15 residues. With V trimmed by 3 bases and J by 5 bases, 8 bases remained unmatched. Germline V gene data show CDR1 as SGHTA and CDR2 as FQGNSA. In nucleotides, the CDR3 is TGTGCCAGCAGCTTGAACAGGGGGACCTGGGAGACCCAGTACTTC. It is translated as CASSLNRGTWETQYF. The full variable domain, completed using reference TRBV7-2 and TRBJ2-5, is GAGVSQSPSNKVTEKGKDVELRCDPISGHTALYWYRQSLGQGLEFLIYFQGNSAPDKSGLPSDRFSAERTGGSVSTLTIQRTQQEDSAVYLCASSLNRGTWETQYFGPGTRLLVL.

This clonotype has just a few counts. The rearrangement uses TRBV6-1 and TRBJ1-3; D remains ambiguous. Germline V gene lookup returns CDR1 MNHNS and CDR2 SASEGT. The CDR3 runs 12 residues. V lost 3 bases and J lost 6, with 6 bases in between. The CDR3 protein is CASSETTNTIYF. CDR3 nucleotides: TGTGCCAGCAGTGAGACCACAAACACCATATATTTT.

This clonotype was counted a few times. The chain combines TRBV5-1 with TRBJ2-5; 7 nucleotides align to TRBD1. This CDR3 has 14 amino acids. Trimming took 0 bases from V and 3 from J; bases not matched to a gene: 2. CDR1 is SGHRS and CDR2 is YFSETQ in the germline V gene. CDR3 nucleotides: TGCGCCAGCAGCTTGGGAACAGGGGAAGAGACCCAGTACTTC. Translated: CASSLGTGEETQYF.